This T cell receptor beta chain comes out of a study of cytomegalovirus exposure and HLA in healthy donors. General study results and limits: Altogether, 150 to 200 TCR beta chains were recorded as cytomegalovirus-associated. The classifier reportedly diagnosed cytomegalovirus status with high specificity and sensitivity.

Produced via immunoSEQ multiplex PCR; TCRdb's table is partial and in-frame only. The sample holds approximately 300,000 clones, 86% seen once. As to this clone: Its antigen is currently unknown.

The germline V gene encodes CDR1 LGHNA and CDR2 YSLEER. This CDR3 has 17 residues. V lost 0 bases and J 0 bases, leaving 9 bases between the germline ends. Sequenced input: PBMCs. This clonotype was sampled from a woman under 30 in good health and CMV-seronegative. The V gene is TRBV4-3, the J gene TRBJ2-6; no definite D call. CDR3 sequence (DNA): TGCGCCAGCAGCCAAGAGAGATCCCTCTCTGGGGCCAACGTCCTGACTTTC. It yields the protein CASSQERSLSGANVLTF.